The 2 T cell receptor beta chains below come from one sample, sequenced in a study of identical twins. TCRdb passed the 5' RACE reads through MiXCR, listing each CDR3 protein once. Of about 690,000 distinct CDR3 sequences in the sample, approximately 6.1% were seen once. What was sequenced was naive T cells sorted from blood. These receptors were taken from a man younger than 35 in good health.

This clonotype showed up just a few times. The rearrangement links TRBV9 to TRBJ2-1; D is unclear. Per germline, CDR1 SGDLS and CDR2 YYNGEE. This CDR3 spans 15 amino acids. The V gene lost 0 bases and the J gene lost 9 bases, with 16 bases spanning the gap. The CDR3 sequence is CASSVVGKGGSEQFF. The CDR3 coding sequence is TGTGCCAGCAGCGTAGTTGGTAAGGGTGGCAGTGAGCAGTTCTTC.

This clonotype was counted at least ten times. The chain joins TRBV28 to TRBJ1-5; 8 bases match TRBD1. This CDR3 contains 16 residues. Germline V lookup: CDR1 MDHEN, CDR2 SYDVKM. The V gene end was trimmed by 7 bases and the J gene end by 3 bases; junction bases not matched to a gene: 11. DNA of the CDR3: TGTGCCAGCACCTCCGGACAGGGAATGAACAATCAGCCCCAGCATTTT. Protein: CASTSGQGMNNQPQHF.